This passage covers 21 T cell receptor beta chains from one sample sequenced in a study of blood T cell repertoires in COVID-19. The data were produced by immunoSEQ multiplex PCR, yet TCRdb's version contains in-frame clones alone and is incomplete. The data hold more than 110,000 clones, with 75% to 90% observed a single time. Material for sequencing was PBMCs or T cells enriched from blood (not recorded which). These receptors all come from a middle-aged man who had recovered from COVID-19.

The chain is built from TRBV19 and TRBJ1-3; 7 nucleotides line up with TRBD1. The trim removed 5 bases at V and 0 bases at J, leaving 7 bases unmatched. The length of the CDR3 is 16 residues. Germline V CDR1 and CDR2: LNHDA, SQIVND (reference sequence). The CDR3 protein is CASSVPGQRSGNTIYF. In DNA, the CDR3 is TGTGCCAGTAGTGTCCCGGGACAGCGCTCTGGAAACACCATATATTTT.

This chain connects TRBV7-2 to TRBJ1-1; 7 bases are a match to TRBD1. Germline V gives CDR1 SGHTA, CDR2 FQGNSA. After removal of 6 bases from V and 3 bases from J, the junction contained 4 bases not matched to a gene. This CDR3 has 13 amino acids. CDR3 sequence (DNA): TGTGCCAGCAGGACCGGGACAGACACTGAAGCTTTCTTT. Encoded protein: CASRTGTDTEAFF.

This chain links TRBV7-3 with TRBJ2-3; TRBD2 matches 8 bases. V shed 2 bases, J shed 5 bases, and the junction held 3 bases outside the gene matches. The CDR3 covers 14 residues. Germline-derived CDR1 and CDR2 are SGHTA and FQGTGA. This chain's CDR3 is CASSLLAGRDTQYF. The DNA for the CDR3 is TGTGCCAGCAGCTTACTAGCGGGCCGAGATACGCAGTATTTT.

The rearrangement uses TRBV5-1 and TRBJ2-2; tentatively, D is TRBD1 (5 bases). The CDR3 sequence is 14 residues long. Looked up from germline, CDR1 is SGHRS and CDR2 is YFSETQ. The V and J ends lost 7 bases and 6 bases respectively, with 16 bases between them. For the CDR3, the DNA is TGCGCCAGCGGGCAAATACAGGTGGCCGGGGAGCTGTTTTTT. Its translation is CASGQIQVAGELFF.

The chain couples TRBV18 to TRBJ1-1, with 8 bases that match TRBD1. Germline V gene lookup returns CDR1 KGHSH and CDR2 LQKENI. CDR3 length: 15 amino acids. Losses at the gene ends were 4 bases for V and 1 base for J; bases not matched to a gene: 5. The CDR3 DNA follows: TGTGCCAGCTCACGGCAGGGGGCAACGAACACTGAAGCTTTCTTT. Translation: CASSRQGATNTEAFF.

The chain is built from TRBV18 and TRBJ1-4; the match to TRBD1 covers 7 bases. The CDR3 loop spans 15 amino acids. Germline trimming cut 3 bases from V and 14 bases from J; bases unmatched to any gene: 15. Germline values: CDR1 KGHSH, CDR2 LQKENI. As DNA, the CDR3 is TGTGCCAGCTCACCTCCCGGGACAGCTACACGTAGGCTGTTTTTT. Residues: CASSPPGTATRRLFF.

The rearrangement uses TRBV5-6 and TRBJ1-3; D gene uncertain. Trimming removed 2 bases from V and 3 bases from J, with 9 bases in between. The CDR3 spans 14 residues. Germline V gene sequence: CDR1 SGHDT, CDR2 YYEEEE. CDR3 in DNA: TGTGCCAGCAGCTTATTGAAACATGGAAACACCATATATTTT. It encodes CASSLLKHGNTIYF.

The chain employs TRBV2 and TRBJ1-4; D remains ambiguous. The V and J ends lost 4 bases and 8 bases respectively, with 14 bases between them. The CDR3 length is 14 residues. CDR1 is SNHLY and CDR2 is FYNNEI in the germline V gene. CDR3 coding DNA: TGTGCCAGCAGTGGGAGAACTTCGGGAGAAAAACTGTTTTTT. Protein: CASSGRTSGEKLFF.

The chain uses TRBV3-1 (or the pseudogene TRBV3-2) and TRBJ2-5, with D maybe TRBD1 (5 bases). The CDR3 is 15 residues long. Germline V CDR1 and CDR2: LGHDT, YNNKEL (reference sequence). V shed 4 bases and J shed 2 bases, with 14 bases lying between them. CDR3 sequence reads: CASSRALGRQETQYF. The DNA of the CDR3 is TGTGCCAGCAGCCGAGCCTTGGGGCGGCAAGAGACCCAGTACTTC.

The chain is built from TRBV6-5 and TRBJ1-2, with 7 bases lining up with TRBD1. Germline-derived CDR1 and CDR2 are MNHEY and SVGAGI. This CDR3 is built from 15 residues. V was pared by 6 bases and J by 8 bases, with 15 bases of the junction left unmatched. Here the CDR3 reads CASRRAGQSYEGYTF. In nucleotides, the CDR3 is TGTGCCAGCAGACGCGCGGGACAGTCGTACGAAGGCTACACCTTC.

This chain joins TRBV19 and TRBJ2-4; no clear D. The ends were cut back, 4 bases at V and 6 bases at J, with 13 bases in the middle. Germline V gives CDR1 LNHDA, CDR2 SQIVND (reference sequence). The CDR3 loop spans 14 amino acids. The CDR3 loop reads CASSSRAVRNIQYF. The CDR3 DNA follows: TGTGCCAGTAGTAGCCGTGCAGTCAGAAACATTCAGTACTTC.

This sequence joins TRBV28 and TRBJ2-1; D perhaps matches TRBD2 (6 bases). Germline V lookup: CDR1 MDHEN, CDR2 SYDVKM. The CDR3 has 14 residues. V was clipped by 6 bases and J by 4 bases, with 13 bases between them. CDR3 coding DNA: TGTGCCAGCAGGCCTATGAGCGGGTACAATGAGCAGTTCTTC. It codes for CASRPMSGYNEQFF.

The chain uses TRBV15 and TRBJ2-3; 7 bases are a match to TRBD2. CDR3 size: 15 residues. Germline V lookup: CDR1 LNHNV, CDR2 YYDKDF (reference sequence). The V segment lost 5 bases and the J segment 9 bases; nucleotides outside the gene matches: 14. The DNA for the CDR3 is TGTGCCACCAGCGGAGCGGGAAACCCCTCCCCCACGCAGTATTTT. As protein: CATSGAGNPSPTQYF.

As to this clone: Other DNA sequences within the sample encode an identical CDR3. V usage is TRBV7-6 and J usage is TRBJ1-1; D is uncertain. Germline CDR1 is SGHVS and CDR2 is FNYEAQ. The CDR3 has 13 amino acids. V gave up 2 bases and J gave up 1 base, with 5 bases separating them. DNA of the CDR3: TGTGCCAGCAGCTTATCGCGGAACACTGAAGCTTTCTTT. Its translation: CASSLSRNTEAFF. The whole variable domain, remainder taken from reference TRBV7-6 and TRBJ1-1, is GAGVSQSPRYKVTKRGQDVALRCDPISGHVSLYWYRQALGQGPEFLTYFNYEAQQDKSGLPNDRFSAERPEGSISTLTIQRTEQRDSAMYRCASSLSRNTEAFFGQGTRLTVV.

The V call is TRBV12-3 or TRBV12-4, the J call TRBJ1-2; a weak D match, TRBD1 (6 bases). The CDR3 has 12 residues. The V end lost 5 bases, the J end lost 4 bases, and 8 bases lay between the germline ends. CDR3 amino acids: CASSAQGYGYTF. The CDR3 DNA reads TGTGCCAGCAGTGCACAGGGCTATGGCTACACCTTC.

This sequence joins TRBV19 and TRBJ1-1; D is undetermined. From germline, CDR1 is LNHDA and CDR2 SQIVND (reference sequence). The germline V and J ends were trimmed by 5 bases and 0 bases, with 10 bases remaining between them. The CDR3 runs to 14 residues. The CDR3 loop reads CASSYIQVNTEAFF. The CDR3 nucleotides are TGTGCCAGTAGTTACATTCAAGTGAACACTGAAGCTTTCTTT.

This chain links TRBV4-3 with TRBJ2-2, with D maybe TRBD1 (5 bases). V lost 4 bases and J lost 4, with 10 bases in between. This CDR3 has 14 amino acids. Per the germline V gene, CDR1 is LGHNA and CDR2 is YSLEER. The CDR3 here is CASSLGHLTGELFF. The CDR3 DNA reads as TGCGCCAGCAGCCTTGGACACCTCACCGGGGAGCTGTTTTTT.

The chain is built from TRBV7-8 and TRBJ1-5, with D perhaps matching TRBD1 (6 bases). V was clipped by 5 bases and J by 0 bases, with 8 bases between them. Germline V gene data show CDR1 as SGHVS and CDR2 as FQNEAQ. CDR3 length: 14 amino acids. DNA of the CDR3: TGTGCCAGCAGCCGACAGGTTAGCAATCAGCCCCAGCATTTT. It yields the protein CASSRQVSNQPQHF. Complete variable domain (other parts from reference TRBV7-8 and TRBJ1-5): GAGVSQSPRYKVAKRGQDVALRCDPISGHVSLFWYQQALGQGPEFLTYFQNEAQLDKSGLPSDRFFAERPEGSVSTLKIQRTQQEDSAVYLCASSRQVSNQPQHFGDGTRLSIL.

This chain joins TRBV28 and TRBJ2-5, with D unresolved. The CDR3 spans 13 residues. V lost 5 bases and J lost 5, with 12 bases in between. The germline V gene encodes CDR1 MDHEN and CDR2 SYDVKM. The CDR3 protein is CASSQTLEETQYF. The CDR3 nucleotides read TGTGCCAGCAGTCAGACCCTGGAGGAGACCCAGTACTTC.

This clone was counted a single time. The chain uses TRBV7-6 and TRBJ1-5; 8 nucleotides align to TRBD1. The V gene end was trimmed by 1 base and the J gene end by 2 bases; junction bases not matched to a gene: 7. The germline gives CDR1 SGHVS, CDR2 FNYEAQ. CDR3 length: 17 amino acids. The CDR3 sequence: CASSLGSVTGGNQPQHF. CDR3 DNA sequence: TGTGCCAGCAGCTTAGGGTCAGTGACAGGGGGCAATCAGCCCCAGCATTTT.

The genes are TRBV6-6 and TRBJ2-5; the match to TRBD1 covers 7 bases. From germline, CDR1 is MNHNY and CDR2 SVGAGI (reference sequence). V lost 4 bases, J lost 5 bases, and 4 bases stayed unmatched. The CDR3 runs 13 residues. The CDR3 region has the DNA TGTGCCAGCAGTTTAGACAGGGTCGAGACCCAGTACTTC. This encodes CASSLDRVETQYF.